This T cell receptor beta chain was sequenced in a study of blood T cells in healthy people across ages. The wider study: There was about one barcoded beta molecule captured by template switching per two T cells.

Looked up from germline, CDR1 is SGHTA and CDR2 is FQGNSA. The CDR3 sequence is 12 residues long. This clonotype was detected a few times. A read error may explain this, as a much larger clone is one base away. A second PCR of 7 to 11 cycles used a sample-barcoded 5' primer and a J-beta primer mix. All samples yielded 3 million or more CDR3-containing paired-end reads. TCRdb reprocessed the 5' RACE reads with MiXCR, giving one entry per CDR3 protein. Of 1.5 million to 2 million distinct CDR3 sequences in the sample, approximately 28% were seen once. The chain uses TRBV7-2 and TRBJ1-2, with TRBD1 as a possible D gene (5 bases). The sequencing input was blood. This receptor was obtained from a young woman in good health. In DNA form, the CDR3 reads TGTGCCAGCAGCCAGCAGGGCTATGGCCACACCTTC. This translates into CASSQQGYGHTF.